This entry lists 2 T cell receptor beta chains sequenced from one sample in a study of post-analysis software for immune sequencing data. Study results and caveats: With TRBV5-6, TRBV5-1 and TRBV20-1 included, about five TRBV segments were more frequent in patients than in controls.

cDNA libraries of TCR beta carried unique molecular identifiers. TCRdb ran MiXCR on the PCR reads and lists one entry per CDR3 protein. The sample holds approximately 570,000 distinct CDR3 sequences, 40% to 50% seen once. Which antigens these TCRs recognize remains unknown. The sample consisted of blood. The receptor source for this set is a girl under 18 with multiple sclerosis.

The CDR3 DNA is TGCAGTGCCCAACTAGCGGGGGGGCCAGAGACCCAGTACTTC. It yields the protein CSAQLAGGPETQYF. The chain joins TRBV20-1 to TRBJ2-5; 13 bases are a match to TRBD2. The CDR3 runs to 14 residues. V trimming: 6 bases; J trimming: 4 bases; junction bases outside the gene matches: 5. CDR1 and CDR2 from the germline V gene are DFQATT and SNEGSKA (reference sequence).

The CDR3 is CSALQTGTANYGYTF. CDR3 nucleotide sequence: TGCAGTGCTTTACAGACCGGGACAGCTAACTATGGCTACACCTTC. The chain has TRBV20-1 and TRBJ1-2; 7 bases line up with TRBD1. The CDR3 runs 15 residues. V was pared by 5 bases and J by 0 bases, with 9 bases of the junction left unmatched. Germline CDR1 is DFQATT and CDR2 is SNEGSKA (reference sequence).